The present TCR beta chain was sequenced within a study of T-cell memory formation after mild COVID-19. Overall study results and limits: Among clones contracting day 15 to 85, CD4/CD8 was balanced, whereas later expanders leaned CD4+. Pre-infection memory contained some responding clones, which suggested that cross-reactive memory had joined. The study found contracting CD4+ clones mainly in CM and EM and contracting CD8+ clones in EMRA.

Germline CDR1 is MGHRA and CDR2 is YSYEKL. The V and J ends lost 0 bases and 4 bases, in that order; junction bases with no gene match: 11. The CDR3 loop spans 17 amino acids. UMIs and sample barcodes were carried by the TCR alpha and TCR beta cDNA libraries that 5'RACE produced using constant-segment primers. TCRdb recomputed calls from the 5' RACE reads with MiXCR, one row per CDR3 protein. This sample has about 400,000 distinct CDR3 sequences; 20% to 30% occur once, and the top ten carry roughly 13%. This clonotype was seen only a few times. The antigen is undetermined. The rearrangement uses TRBV4-1 and TRBJ2-5; 7 bases agree with TRBD2. The TCR was taken from an adult woman who had mild COVID-19 (a few samples of this study predate the infection). Cell type and time point are not known. The sequenced sample was PBMCs or a T cell subset sorted from them (not recorded which). CDR3 in DNA: TGCGCCAGCAGCCAAGATCCCTTTGGGGGGGGAAGAGAGACCCAGTACTTC. It is translated as CASSQDPFGGGRETQYF.